The rows below give T cell receptor beta chains drawn from one sample of a study of neoadjuvant anti-PD-1 for oral cavity cancer. The protocol was immunoSEQ multiplex PCR, while the TCRdb copy is restricted to in-frame clones and leaves out a portion. The sample carries 75,000 to 100,000 clones, approximately 84% recorded once. The sample in question was PBMCs, obtained before nivolumab (anti-PD-1) treatment. The receptors derive from a person aged 35-79 years with oral cavity squamous cell carcinoma. Both conserved end residues are part of each CDR3. Fields, in order: D gene, V gene, clone size, J gene, CDR3 DNA, CDR3 protein. D genes are given only for firm matches. A row's size may be missing; if present it is once, few, many or a size class.

D: -
V: TRBV7-8
size: -
J: TRBJ1-5
DNA: TGTGCCAGTCAGGGGTCGTGGGGCAATCAGCCCCAGCATTTT
CDR3: CASQGSWGNQPQHF

D: -
V: TRBV30
size: -
J: TRBJ2-7
DNA: TGTGCCTGGAATCTACCAACCTACGAGCAGTACTTC
CDR3: CAWNLPTYEQYF

D: TRBD2
V: TRBV6-4
size: -
J: TRBJ2-1
DNA: TGTGCCAGCAGTGTGGGACTAGCGGGAGCCGACGAGCAGTTCTTC
CDR3: CASSVGLAGADEQFF

D: -
V: TRBV20-1
size: once
J: TRBJ2-7
DNA: TGCAGTGCAGGGACTGATTACGAGCAGTACTTC
CDR3: CSAGTDYEQYF

D: -
V: TRBV9
size: -
J: TRBJ2-7
DNA: TGTGCCAGCAGTCCAAGGCTGGACAGTCTTCCCTACGAGCAGTACTTC
CDR3: CASSPRLDSLPYEQYF

D: TRBD1
V: TRBV29-1
size: -
J: TRBJ2-1
DNA: TGCAGCGTTGCCGGACAGGCCTACAATGAGCAGTTCTTC
CDR3: CSVAGQAYNEQFF

D: TRBD1
V: TRBV7-9
size: -
J: TRBJ1-4
DNA: TGTGCCAGCAGCCCAGGGACAGCCCAGATCAATGAAAAACTGTTTTTT
CDR3: CASSPGTAQINEKLFF

D: -
V: TRBV5-1
size: -
J: TRBJ2-5
DNA: TGCGCCAGCAGCTACGCCGAGACCCAGTACTTC
CDR3: CASSYAETQYF

D: TRBD2
V: TRBV11-2
size: -
J: TRBJ2-2
DNA: TGTGCCAGCAGCTTAGTCCTAGCGGGAGGGCCGACCGGGGAGCTGTTTTTT
CDR3: CASSLVLAGGPTGELFF

D: TRBD1
V: TRBV27
size: -
J: TRBJ1-5
DNA: TGTGCCAGCAGTCCGGGACAGGGAAGCAATCAGCCCCAGCATTTT
CDR3: CASSPGQGSNQPQHF

D: -
V: TRBV7-8
size: many
J: TRBJ2-2
DNA: TGTGCCAGCAGCTTATTTCGGATGGCCGGGGAGCTGTTTTTT
CDR3: CASSLFRMAGELFF

D: -
V: TRBV5-1
size: -
J: TRBJ2-3
DNA: TGCGCCAGCAGTCGAAGGGGTGGGGAGACAGATACGCAGTATTTT
CDR3: CASSRRGGETDTQYF

D: TRBD2
V: TRBV7-2
size: -
J: TRBJ2-5
DNA: TGTGCCAGCAGCTCGGGACTACTCAGAGTAGAGACCCAGTACTTC
CDR3: CASSSGLLRVETQYF

D: -
V: TRBV4-1
size: -
J: TRBJ2-2
DNA: TGCGCCAGCAGCCAAGAAGATCAACCGAACACCGGGGAGCTGTTTTTT
CDR3: CASSQEDQPNTGELFF

D: TRBD2
V: TRBV7-3
size: -
J: TRBJ2-5
DNA: TGTGCCAGCAGTCGGAGCGGGAGTGGAGAGACCCAGTACTTC
CDR3: CASSRSGSGETQYF

D: -
V: TRBV25-1
size: -
J: TRBJ2-6
DNA: TGTGCCAGCAGTGATACAGCTATTCCCTCTGGGGCCAACGTCCTGACTTTC
CDR3: CASSDTAIPSGANVLTF

D: TRBD2
V: TRBV6-5
size: -
J: TRBJ2-1
DNA: TGTGCCAGCAGTTATTACAGCGGGATACCAGGAGGGGAGCAGTTCTTC
CDR3: CASSYYSGIPGGEQFF

D: TRBD2
V: TRBV9
size: few
J: TRBJ2-3
DNA: TGTGCCAGCAGCGTAGAGCGAGCGGGAGCGGCAGATACGCAGTATTTT
CDR3: CASSVERAGAADTQYF

D: -
V: TRBV7-9
size: -
J: TRBJ1-1
DNA: TGTGCCAGCAGCTTCCTGCTAGGGGGCACTGAAGCTTTCTTT
CDR3: CASSFLLGGTEAFF

D: TRBD2
V: TRBV7-8
size: -
J: TRBJ2-5
DNA: TGTGCCAGCACCAGACTAGCGGGAAAAGAGACCCAGTACTTC
CDR3: CASTRLAGKETQYF

D: TRBD2
V: TRBV7-3
size: -
J: TRBJ2-7
DNA: TGTGCCAGCAGCTTAAGGCGGGGGAACGAGCAGTACTTC
CDR3: CASSLRRGNEQYF

D: -
V: TRBV15
size: -
J: TRBJ1-1
DNA: TGTGCCACCAGCAGGGAACCAGGGAGGACGAACACTGAAGCTTTCTTT
CDR3: CATSREPGRTNTEAFF

D: -
V: TRBV6-5
size: -
J: TRBJ1-3
DNA: TGTGCCAGCAGCCGGTCAACCGGGGTAGACACCATATATTTT
CDR3: CASSRSTGVDTIYF

D: TRBD2
V: TRBV27
size: -
J: TRBJ2-1
DNA: TGTGCCAGCAGTCCTAACTGGGCCGGGACTAGCGCATACAATGAGCAGTTCTTC
CDR3: CASSPNWAGTSAYNEQFF

D: -
V: TRBV30
size: -
J: TRBJ1-2
DNA: TGTGCCTGGAGTGCCCCTCGGACGGGCGGTGGCTACACCTTC
CDR3: CAWSAPRTGGGYTF

D: TRBD2
V: TRBV6-5
size: -
J: TRBJ2-7
DNA: TGTGCCAGCAGCATGGGGCGAGCGGGAGGGCTGGAGCAGTACTTC
CDR3: CASSMGRAGGLEQYF

D: TRBD2
V: TRBV9
size: -
J: TRBJ2-1
DNA: TGTGCCAGCAGCACGGGACTAGAAGGGACTGAGCAGTTCTTC
CDR3: CASSTGLEGTEQFF

D: -
V: TRBV11-2
size: -
J: TRBJ2-2
DNA: TGTGCCAGCAGCTTACAGAACACCGGGGAGCTGTTTTTT
CDR3: CASSLQNTGELFF

D: -
V: TRBV27
size: -
J: TRBJ2-5
DNA: TGTGCCAGCAGCCATGGGGAAAAAGAGACCCAGTACTTC
CDR3: CASSHGEKETQYF

D: -
V: TRBV20-1
size: -
J: TRBJ1-1
DNA: TGCAGGGGCACGAACACTGAAGCTTTCTTT
CDR3: CRGTNTEAFF

D: -
V: TRBV27
size: -
J: TRBJ2-4
DNA: TGTGCCAGCAGTTTAGCGGGACAACAGTACTTC
CDR3: CASSLAGQQYF

D: -
V: TRBV2
size: -
J: TRBJ2-5
DNA: TGTGCCAGCAGTGACTCTAGAGCTCCTCAAGAGACCCAGTACTTC
CDR3: CASSDSRAPQETQYF

D: TRBD1
V: TRBV5-1
size: -
J: TRBJ2-3
DNA: TGCGCCAGCAGCTTGGATTGGGGGACAGGGGATAGCACAGATACGCAGTATTTT
CDR3: CASSLDWGTGDSTDTQYF

D: -
V: TRBV6-5
size: few
J: TRBJ2-4
DNA: TGTGCCAGCAGTTACTCGGCAGGTGGAAACATTCAGTACTTC
CDR3: CASSYSAGGNIQYF

D: TRBD1
V: TRBV11-2
size: -
J: TRBJ2-1
DNA: TGTGCCAGCAGTCCCTTACAGGGGGCAAATGAGCAGTTCTTC
CDR3: CASSPLQGANEQFF

D: -
V: TRBV6-6
size: once
J: TRBJ2-2
DNA: TGTGCCAGCGGTTTCGTCGCCCCGAACACCGGGGAGCTGTTTTTT
CDR3: CASGFVAPNTGELFF

D: TRBD1
V: TRBV11-2
size: once
J: TRBJ1-5
DNA: TGTGCCAGCAGCTTAGGGGGACAGGGGGACCAGCCCCAGCATTTT
CDR3: CASSLGGQGDQPQHF

D: -
V: TRBV28
size: -
J: TRBJ1-2
DNA: TGTGCCAGCAGCCAGGGTAACTATGGCTACACCTTC
CDR3: CASSQGNYGYTF

D: -
V: TRBV25-1
size: once
J: TRBJ1-2
DNA: TGTGCCTCTTCCCAGAGGTCGGCCCATGGCTACACCTTC
CDR3: CASSQRSAHGYTF

D: TRBD2
V: TRBV25-1
size: -
J: TRBJ2-1
DNA: TGTGCCAGCAATATAGCGGGAGCAATCAATGAGCAGTTCTTC
CDR3: CASNIAGAINEQFF

D: TRBD1
V: TRBV4-1
size: -
J: TRBJ1-5
DNA: TGCGCCAGCAGCCAAAACTCGGGGACAGACAATCAGCCCCAGCATTTT
CDR3: CASSQNSGTDNQPQHF

D: -
V: TRBV5-8
size: -
J: TRBJ2-5
DNA: TGTGCCAGCAGCTTGTGGGGAATCCAAGAGACCCAGTACTTC
CDR3: CASSLWGIQETQYF

D: -
V: TRBV28
size: -
J: TRBJ2-7
DNA: TGTGCCAGCAGCCTCATTGCGGCTTCCTCCTACGAGCAGTACTTC
CDR3: CASSLIAASSYEQYF

D: TRBD1
V: TRBV7-2
size: -
J: TRBJ1-5
DNA: TGTGCCAGCAACTTCGGGACAGGGGGTAATCAGCCCCAGCATTTT
CDR3: CASNFGTGGNQPQHF

D: -
V: TRBV4-2
size: -
J: TRBJ2-1
DNA: TGTGCCAGCAGCCAAGATTATAGGGGCAATGAGCAGTTCTTC
CDR3: CASSQDYRGNEQFF

D: -
V: TRBV30
size: -
J: TRBJ2-5
DNA: TGTGCCTGGAGTAGCGGGTTTCGTGAGACCCAGTACTTC
CDR3: CAWSSGFRETQYF

D: -
V: TRBV5-6
size: few
J: TRBJ2-1
DNA: TGTGCCAGCAGCTTGGGGCGGGGTCCTATAAATGAGCAGTTCTTC
CDR3: CASSLGRGPINEQFF

D: TRBD2
V: TRBV5-4
size: -
J: TRBJ2-2
DNA: TGTGCCAGCAGCCAGACTAGCGGGAGGTCCCCTAGCTCCGGCGGGGAGCTGTTTTTT
CDR3: CASSQTSGRSPSSGGELFF